This TCR beta chain appears in the sequencing data of a study of cytomegalovirus exposure and HLA in healthy donors. PCR primers comprised 60 Vbeta and 13 Jbeta primers. TCRdb keeps only in-frame clones here, not all; method: immunoSEQ multiplex PCR. The sample shows 150,000 to 190,000 clones, approximately 85% of them seen only once. Per the germline V gene, CDR1 is LNHNV and CDR2 is YYDKDF (reference sequence). The CDR3 spans 13 residues. Trimming shortened V by 11 bases and J by 3 bases, and 14 bases separated the two germline ends. This clone was seen only once. The antigen is unknown. Study outcomes and limitations: Some V segments could not be told apart, so they were left out, TRBV6-2 and TRBV6-3 among them. Specificity of three CMV-associated chains for CMV antigens was verified in vitro.

The TCR comes from a young woman in good health and CMV-seronegative. The material sequenced was PBMCs. The rearrangement joins TRBV15 to TRBJ1-5; no definite D call. The CDR3 is CAAGGQNNQPQHF. The CDR3 nucleotides are TGTGCCGCCGGCGGGCAGAACAATCAGCCCCAGCATTTT.